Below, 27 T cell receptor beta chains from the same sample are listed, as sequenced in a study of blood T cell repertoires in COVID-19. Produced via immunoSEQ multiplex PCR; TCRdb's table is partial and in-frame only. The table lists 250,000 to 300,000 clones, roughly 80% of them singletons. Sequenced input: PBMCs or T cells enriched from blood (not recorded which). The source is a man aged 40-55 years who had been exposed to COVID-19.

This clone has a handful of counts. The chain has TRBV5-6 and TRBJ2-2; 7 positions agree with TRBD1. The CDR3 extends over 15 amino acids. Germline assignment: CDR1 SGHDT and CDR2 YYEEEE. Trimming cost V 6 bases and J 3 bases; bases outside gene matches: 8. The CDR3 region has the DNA TGTGCCAGCACCCCGACAGGGCCGGACACCGGGGAGCTGTTTTTT. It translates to CASTPTGPDTGELFF.

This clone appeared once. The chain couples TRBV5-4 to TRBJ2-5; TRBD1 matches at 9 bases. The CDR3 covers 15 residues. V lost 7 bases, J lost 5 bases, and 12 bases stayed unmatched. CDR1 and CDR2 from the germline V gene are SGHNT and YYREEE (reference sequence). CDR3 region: CASGPGTGRWETQYF. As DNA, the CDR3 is TGTGCCAGCGGGCCGGGGACAGGGAGGTGGGAGACCCAGTACTTC. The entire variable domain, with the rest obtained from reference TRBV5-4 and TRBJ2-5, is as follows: ETGVTQSPTHLIKTRGQQVTLRCSSQSGHNTVSWYQQALGQGPQFIFQYYREEENGRGNFPPRFSGLQFPNYSSELNVNALELDDSALYLCASGPGTGRWETQYFGPGTRLLVL.

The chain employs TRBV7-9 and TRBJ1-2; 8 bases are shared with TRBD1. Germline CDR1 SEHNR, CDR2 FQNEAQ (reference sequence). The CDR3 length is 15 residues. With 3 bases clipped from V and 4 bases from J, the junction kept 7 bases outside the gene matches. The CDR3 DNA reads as TGTGCCAGCAGCTTTAACAGGGGGGGTACCTATGGCTACACCTTC. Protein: CASSFNRGGTYGYTF.

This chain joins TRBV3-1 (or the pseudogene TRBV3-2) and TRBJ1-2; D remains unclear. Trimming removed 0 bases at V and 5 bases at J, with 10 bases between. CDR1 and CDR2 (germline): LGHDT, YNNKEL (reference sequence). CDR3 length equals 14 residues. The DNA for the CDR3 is TGTGCCAGCAGCCAAGAGTCGGCAGGATATGGCTACACCTTC. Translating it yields CASSQESAGYGYTF.

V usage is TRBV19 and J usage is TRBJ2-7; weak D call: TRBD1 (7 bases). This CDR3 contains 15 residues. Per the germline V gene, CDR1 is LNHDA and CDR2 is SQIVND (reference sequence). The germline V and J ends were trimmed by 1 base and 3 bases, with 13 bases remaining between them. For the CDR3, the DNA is TGTGCCAGTAGTATAGGGAGGGGGCTGAACTACGAGCAGTACTTC. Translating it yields CASSIGRGLNYEQYF.

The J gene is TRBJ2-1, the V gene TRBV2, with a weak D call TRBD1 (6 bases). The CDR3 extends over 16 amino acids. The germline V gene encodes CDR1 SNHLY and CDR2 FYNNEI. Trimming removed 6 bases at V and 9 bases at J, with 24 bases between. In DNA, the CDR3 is TGTGCCAGCAGCCCCGGGACAAAGGGTTTAATTGGTGAGCAGTTCTTC. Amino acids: CASSPGTKGLIGEQFF.

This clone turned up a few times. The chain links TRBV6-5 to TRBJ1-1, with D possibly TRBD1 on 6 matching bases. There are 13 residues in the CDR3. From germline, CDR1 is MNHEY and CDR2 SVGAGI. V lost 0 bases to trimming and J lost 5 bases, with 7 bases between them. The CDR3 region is CASSYSQGTEAFF. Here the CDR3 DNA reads TGTGCCAGCAGTTACTCTCAGGGGACTGAAGCTTTCTTT.

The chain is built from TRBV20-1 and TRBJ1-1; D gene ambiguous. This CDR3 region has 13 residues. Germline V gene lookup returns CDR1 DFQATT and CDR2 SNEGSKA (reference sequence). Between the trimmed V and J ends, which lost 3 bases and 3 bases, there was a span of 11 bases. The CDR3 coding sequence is TGCAGTGCTAGTGCCGGGTTATACACTGAAGCTTTCTTT. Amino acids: CSASAGLYTEAFF.

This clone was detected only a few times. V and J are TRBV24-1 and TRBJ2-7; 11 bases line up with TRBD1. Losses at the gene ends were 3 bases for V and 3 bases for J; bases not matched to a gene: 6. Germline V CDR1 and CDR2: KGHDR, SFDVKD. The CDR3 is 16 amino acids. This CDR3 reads CATSDPAGTGGYEQYF. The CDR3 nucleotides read TGTGCCACCAGTGATCCCGCCGGGACAGGGGGCTACGAGCAGTACTTC.

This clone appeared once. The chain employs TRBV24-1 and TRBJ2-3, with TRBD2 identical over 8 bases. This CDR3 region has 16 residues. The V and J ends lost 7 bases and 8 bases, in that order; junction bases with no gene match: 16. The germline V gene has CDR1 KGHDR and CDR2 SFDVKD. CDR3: CATRTSPGAGAGTQYF. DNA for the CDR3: TGTGCCACCAGGACCTCGCCGGGAGCGGGAGCTGGTACGCAGTATTTT.

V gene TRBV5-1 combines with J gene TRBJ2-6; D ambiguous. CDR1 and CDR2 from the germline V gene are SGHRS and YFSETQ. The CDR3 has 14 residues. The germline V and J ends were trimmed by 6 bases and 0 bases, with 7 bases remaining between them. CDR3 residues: CASKNSSGANVLTF. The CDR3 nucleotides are TGCGCCAGCAAGAACAGCTCTGGGGCCAACGTCCTGACTTTC.

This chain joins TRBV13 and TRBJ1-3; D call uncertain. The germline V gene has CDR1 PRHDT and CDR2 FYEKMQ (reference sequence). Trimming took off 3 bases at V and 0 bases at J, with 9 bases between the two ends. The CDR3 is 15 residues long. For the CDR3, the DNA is TGTGCCAGCAGCTTCCAGGCGGGCTCTGGAAACACCATATATTTT. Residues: CASSFQAGSGNTIYF.

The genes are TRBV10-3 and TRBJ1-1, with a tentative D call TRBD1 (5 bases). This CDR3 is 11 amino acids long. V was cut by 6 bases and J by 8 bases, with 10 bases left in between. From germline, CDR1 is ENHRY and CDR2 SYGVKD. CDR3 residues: CAIRGGSEAFF. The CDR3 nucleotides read TGTGCCATCAGGGGGGGGTCGGAAGCTTTCTTT.

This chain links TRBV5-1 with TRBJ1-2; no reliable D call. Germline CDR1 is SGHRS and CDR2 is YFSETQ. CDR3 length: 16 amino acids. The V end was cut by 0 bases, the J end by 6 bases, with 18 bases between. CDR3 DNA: TGCGCCAGCAGCTTGGCTGGAGGGAATTTGGATAATGGCTACACCTTC. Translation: CASSLAGGNLDNGYTF.

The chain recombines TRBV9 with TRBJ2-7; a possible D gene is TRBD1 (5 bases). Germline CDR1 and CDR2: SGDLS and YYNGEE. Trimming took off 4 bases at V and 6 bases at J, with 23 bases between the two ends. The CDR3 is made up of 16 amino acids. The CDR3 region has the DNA TGTGCCAGCAGCAAACTACCAGGGATATCGTCCGGCGAGCAGTACTTC. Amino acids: CASSKLPGISSGEQYF.

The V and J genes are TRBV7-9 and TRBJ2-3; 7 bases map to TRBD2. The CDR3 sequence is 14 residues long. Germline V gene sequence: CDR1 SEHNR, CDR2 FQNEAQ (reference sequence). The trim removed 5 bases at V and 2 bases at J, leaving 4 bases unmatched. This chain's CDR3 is CASSGAGNTDTQYF. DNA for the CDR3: TGTGCCAGCAGCGGAGCGGGGAACACAGATACGCAGTATTTT.

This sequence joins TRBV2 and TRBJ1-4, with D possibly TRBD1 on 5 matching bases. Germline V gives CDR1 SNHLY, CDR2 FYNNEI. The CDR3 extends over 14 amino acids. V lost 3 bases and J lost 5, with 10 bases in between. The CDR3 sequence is CASSDVGVNEKLFF. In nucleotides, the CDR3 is TGTGCCAGCAGTGATGTAGGGGTAAATGAAAAACTGTTTTTT.

The CDR3 sequence is CATSDGGAQDGETQYF. The CDR3 bases are TGTGCCACCAGTGACGGAGGGGCCCAAGACGGAGAGACCCAGTACTTC. The V and J genes are TRBV24-1 and TRBJ2-5, with D perhaps matching TRBD2 (6 bases). The CDR3 sequence is 16 residues long. Germline V gives CDR1 KGHDR, CDR2 SFDVKD. The V end was cut by 4 bases, the J end by 4 bases, with 18 bases between.

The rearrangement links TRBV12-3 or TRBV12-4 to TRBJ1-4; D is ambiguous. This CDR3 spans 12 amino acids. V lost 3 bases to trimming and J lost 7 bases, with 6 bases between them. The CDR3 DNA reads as TGTGCCAGCAGTTTTAACTTTGAAAAACTGTTTTTT. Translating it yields CASSFNFEKLFF.

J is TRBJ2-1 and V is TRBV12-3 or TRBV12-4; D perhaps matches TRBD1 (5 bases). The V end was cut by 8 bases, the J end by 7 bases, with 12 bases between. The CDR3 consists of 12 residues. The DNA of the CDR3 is TGTGCCAGCGGGGCCGGGCGGAATGAGCAGTTCTTC. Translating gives CASGAGRNEQFF.

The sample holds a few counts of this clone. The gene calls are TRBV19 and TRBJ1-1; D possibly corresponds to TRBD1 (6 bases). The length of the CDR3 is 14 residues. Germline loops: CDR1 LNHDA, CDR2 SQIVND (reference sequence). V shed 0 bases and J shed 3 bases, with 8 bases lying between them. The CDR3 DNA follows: TGTGCCAGTAGTATAGAGGGGGCGTACACTGAAGCTTTCTTT. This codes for CASSIEGAYTEAFF.

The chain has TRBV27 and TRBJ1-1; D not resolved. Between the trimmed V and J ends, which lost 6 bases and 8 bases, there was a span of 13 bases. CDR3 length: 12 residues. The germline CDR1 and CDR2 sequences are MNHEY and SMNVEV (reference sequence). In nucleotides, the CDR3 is TGTGCCAGCAGCAACCCGACGGGAGAAGCTTTCTTT. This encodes CASSNPTGEAFF.

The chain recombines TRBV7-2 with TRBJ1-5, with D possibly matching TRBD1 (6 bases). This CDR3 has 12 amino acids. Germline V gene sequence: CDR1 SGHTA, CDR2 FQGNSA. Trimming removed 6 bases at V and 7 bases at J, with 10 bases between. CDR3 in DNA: TGTGCCAGCAGTGAACAGGGACAGCCCCAGCATTTT. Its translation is CASSEQGQPQHF.

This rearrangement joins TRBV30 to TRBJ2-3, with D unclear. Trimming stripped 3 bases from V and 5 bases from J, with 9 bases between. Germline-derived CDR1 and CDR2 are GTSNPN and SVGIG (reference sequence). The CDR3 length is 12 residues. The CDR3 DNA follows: TGTGCCTGGAGCGAGGAGAAAGATACGCAGTATTTT. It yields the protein CAWSEEKDTQYF. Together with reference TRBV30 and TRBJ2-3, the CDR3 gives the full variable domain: SQTIHQWPATLVQPVGSPLSLECTVEGTSNPNLYWYRQAAGRGLQLLFYSVGIGQISSEVPQNLSASRPQDRQFILSSKKLLLSDSGFYLCAWSEEKDTQYFGPGTRLTVL.

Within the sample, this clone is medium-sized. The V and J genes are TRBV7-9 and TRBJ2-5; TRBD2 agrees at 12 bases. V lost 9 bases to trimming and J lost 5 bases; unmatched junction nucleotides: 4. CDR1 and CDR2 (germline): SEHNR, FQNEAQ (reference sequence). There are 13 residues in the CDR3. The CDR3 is CASTTSGSETQYF. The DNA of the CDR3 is TGTGCCAGTACGACTAGCGGGAGTGAGACCCAGTACTTC.

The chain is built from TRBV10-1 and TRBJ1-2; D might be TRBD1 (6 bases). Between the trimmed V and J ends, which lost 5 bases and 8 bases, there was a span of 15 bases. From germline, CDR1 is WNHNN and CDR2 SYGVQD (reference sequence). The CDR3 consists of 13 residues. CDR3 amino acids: CASSFSGTYGYTF. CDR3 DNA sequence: TGCGCCAGCAGTTTTTCCGGGACATACGGCTACACCTTC.

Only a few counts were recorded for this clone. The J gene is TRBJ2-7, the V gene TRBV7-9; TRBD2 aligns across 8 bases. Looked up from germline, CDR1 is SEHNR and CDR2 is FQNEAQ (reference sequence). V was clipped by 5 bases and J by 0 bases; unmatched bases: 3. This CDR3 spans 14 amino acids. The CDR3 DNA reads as TGTGCCAGCAGCACACTAGCGGCCTCCTACGAGCAGTACTTC. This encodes CASSTLAASYEQYF.